The entry below describes one TCR beta chain. The specificity of this receptor is unknown. Base qualities are missing; no much larger clone stands one base away. The library was prepared using the immunoSEQ multiplex PCR assay. The multiplex PCR relied on a mix of 60 forward primers for TCR Vbeta segments and 13 reverse primers for TCR Jbeta segments. A multiplex PCR assay on genomic DNA amplified the CDR3 region of rearranged TCR beta genes. The Illumina HiSeq System was used to sequence the amplified TCR beta libraries as 87-base-pair reads. Per the original workflow: A later analysis counted tens of millions of unique TCR beta chains across the 666 repertoires, and approximately 11 million of these chains were shared by at least two donors. A nearest-neighbor algorithm error-corrected the raw reads and collapsed the reads into unique sequences, merging closely related sequences to remove PCR and sequencing errors. V, D and J gene segments were assigned by aligning CDR3 sequences to IMGT reference sequences. Each retained sequence needed at least a six-nucleotide match to both a V gene segment and a J gene segment. Rearrangements were called productive when the CDR3 lacked stop codons and stayed in frame with V and J; all others were non-productive. CDR3 was defined by IMGT convention, running from the second conserved V-encoded cysteine to the conserved J-encoded phenylalanine. The earlier analysis of about 500 of the donors excluded sequences that lacked an unambiguous match to a single V gene segment. In an earlier analysis of several hundred of the donors, V segments were called functional above 56.7% productive rearrangements and were called segregating when the between-donor standard deviation exceeded 5%. To diagnose cytomegalovirus status from the catalog of TCR beta chain sequences, a statistical classification framework was built. In a later analysis, TCR nucleotide sequences were compared against IMGT/GENE-DB human TR gene sequences so that V and J genes could be assigned. Using the TCRdist pipeline, a later analysis assigned CDR3 sequences along with most-parsimonious VDJ recombination scenarios. In a later analysis, every TCR beta chain was defined by the combination of its CDR3 amino acid sequence and its V-gene family, and reads without a unique V-gene family were dropped. A later analysis removed several hundred highly shared, low-generation-probability nucleotide sequences to deal with suspected cross-contamination and a sequencing artifact. In a later analysis, a clonal expansion index for each public chain was calculated from normalized within-repertoire ranks of inferred template counts. In a later analysis, generation probabilities were computed using a VDJ recombination model fitted to out-of-frame rearrangements, and the results were checked against IGoR. A later analysis scored TCR-TCR, TCR-HLA and TCR-CMV co-occurrence with hypergeometric tests, applying a repertoire-size bias correction to TCR pairs. False discovery rates were estimated in a later analysis by permuting HLA or CMV assignments 20 times. In a later analysis, co-occurring TCRs were grouped using DBSCAN, with TCRdist sequence similarity added in when clustering inside HLA-allele-positive subsets. Repertoires with fewer than 30,000 or more than 120,000 public chains, plus five repertoires with anomalous nucleotide sharing, were excluded from co-occurrence clustering. Imported from immuneACCESS, the table was reduced by TCRdb to in-frame sequences with V and J called. These copies leave out some clones; in studies compared against another copy, an unresolved V gene accounts for under half, and the cause of the remainder is not known. The DNA was the basis for D and trimming; V, J and clone size are from that table. A total of about 150,000 clones appear in this sample, 80% of them only once. The leading ten clones occupy around 5.6% of the sample.

This specimen belongs to a study of cytomegalovirus exposure and HLA in healthy donors (dated by TCRdb to the late 2010s). Some background on the complete study: An earlier analysis of roughly 500 of the donors reported 276 Gb of sequence data and 117 million unique TCR beta sequences from approximately 180 million T cells. Approximately 300 gigabases of sequencing data and tens of millions of unique TCR sequences were included in an early release covering roughly 700 HLA-typed donors. Of the 350 to 450 genotyped donors, 70% to 90% were placed in the genetic ancestry cluster associated with self-reported Caucasian donors. The aim of the study was to test whether cataloging public T cell receptors could identify signatures of past pathogen exposure. The T cell repertoires of 670 or so subjects were profiled by immunosequencing and related to cytomegalovirus serostatus. In addition to the first cohort of 650 to 750 subjects, a separate validation cohort of 130 or so different subjects was used. High-throughput TCR immunosequencing, statistical association of individual TCRs with disease status, and machine learning were combined to predict cytomegalovirus infection status. To study patterns of TCR occurrence, a later analysis re-analyzed previously published TCR beta repertoires from hundreds of donors and added high-resolution HLA genotyping. Rather than using new phenotypic data, the later analysis identified candidate immune exposures from TCR beta sequences and from how often those sequences occurred across donors. To decide whether each TCR beta V gene segment behaved as functional or pseudogenic, an earlier analysis of some 600 of the donors relied on high-throughput TCR beta sequencing. Donor age, sex, ethnicity and CMV serostatus were compiled alongside the repertoire data. A later genetic analysis took genome-wide SNP genotypes for about three fifths of the 666 donors and used that subset as a discovery cohort. All discovery cohort repertoires had been generated using a single sequencing platform. Class I and class II HLA loci were covered by the typing at four-digit resolution. The number of donors typed differed by locus, with roughly 620-630 for A, B, C, DRB1 and DQB1, 522 for DQA1, approximately 570 for DPA1, and approximately 470 for DPB1. Because of strong linkage in the cohort, a handful of DR-DQ haplotypes were treated as single units for association and clustering. Among 398 genotyped donors of the cohort, an average of about 240,000 unique TCR beta nucleotide sequences were sequenced per donor, about a sixth of them non-productive. Paper-wide results and their limitations: In a later analysis, HLA-associated TCR beta chains were found to be more clonally expanded and to have lower generation probabilities than equally common non-associated chains. The sequencing pipeline was judged likely to have produced a cluster of highly shared sequence variants as a technical artifact. Some IMGT-functional V segments, including TRBV6-2 and TRBV6-3, could not be told apart with the 87-base-pair reads, so those segments were excluded. Specific HLA alleles were associated with 16,951 TCR beta sequences at a false discovery rate of 0.05 in a later analysis. While some public TCRs were present in many individuals, most TCR sequences turned up only very rarely across donors. According to a later analysis, most CMV-associated TCR beta chains appeared to be HLA-restricted, and the HLA associations seemed to be driven largely by CMV exposure. According to the authors, the approach could potentially be generalized to other disease states and immunological phenotypes. The cohort was sequenced for TCR beta chains only, and without alpha or paired-chain data the features that could be detected were limited. In an earlier analysis of more than 450 of the donors, most TCR beta V segments were observed in productive rearrangements about 87% or about 30% of the time, broadly matching IMGT annotations. The classifier was reported to diagnose cytomegalovirus status with high specificity and sensitivity in both the original and validation cohorts. A further reported finding was that TCR beta sequences accurately predicted the HLA-A and HLA-B alleles for most subjects in the first cohort. In vitro tests confirmed that a few of the cytomegalovirus-associated TCR beta chains recognize cytomegalovirus antigens. An association between a missense DCLRE1C variant and V-gene and J-gene trimming of TCR beta chains was found in a later genetic analysis and replicated in an independent cohort. Assigning TCR associations to individual alleles was difficult when HLA alleles, especially DR and DQ, strongly co-occurred. Correlated functional status among segregating V segments might reflect linkage disequilibrium, but an unknown experimental factor could not be ruled out. In a later analysis, TCR association rates were found to vary across HLA loci, with the most associated TCRs seen for DRB1 alleles and the fewest for HLA-C alleles. Sequencing depth was assumed to be roughly uniform across donors in the presence/absence analyses, though that assumption may not hold. Because some donors lacked HLA typing at each locus, the association tests relied only on the typed subset. Because counts were too low, 15 to 20 rarely observed V segments, including chromosome 9 orphons, were excluded from the earlier analysis of a few hundred of the donors. Immune exposure information for the cohort was limited to CMV serostatus. A later genetic analysis reported fewer N-insertions in productive TCRs among donors in an Asian-associated ancestry cluster than the roughly 620-donor mean. According to a later analysis, parvovirus B19, influenza, CMV and Epstein-Barr virus appeared linked to several top co-occurrence clusters. In the study, about 150 TCR beta chains were listed as associated with cytomegalovirus.

CDR3 length: 16 amino acids, cysteine to phenylalanine. Left in the record is the CDR3 DNA by itself, 48 bases read in frame from the first base. CDR1 SGDLS and CDR2 YYNGEE are derived from the germline V gene. Ends trimmed: V by 4 bases, J by 2 bases; bases unmatched to a gene: 6. The cohort comprised 666 healthy bone marrow donors. At the time of sampling, all cohort members were nominally healthy, though unrecorded immune exposures were likely present. The donor was CMV seropositive and was included in the group of 300 or so seropositive cohort members. A peripheral blood sample was collected from each donor, and TCR beta sequencing was performed on peripheral blood mononuclear cells. The Qiagen DNeasy Blood Extraction Kit was used to extract genomic DNA from the blood cell samples.

Sequences were obtained from PBMCs. The V gene is TRBV9 and the J gene is TRBJ1-3; a stretch of 10 junction bases matches TRBD1. This receptor was obtained from a woman between 35 and 50 years old in good health and CMV-seropositive. CDR3 region: CASSTIDRGPGNTIYF. The nucleotide sequence reads TGTGCCAGCAGCACAATCGACAGGGGGCCTGGAAACACCATATATTTT.